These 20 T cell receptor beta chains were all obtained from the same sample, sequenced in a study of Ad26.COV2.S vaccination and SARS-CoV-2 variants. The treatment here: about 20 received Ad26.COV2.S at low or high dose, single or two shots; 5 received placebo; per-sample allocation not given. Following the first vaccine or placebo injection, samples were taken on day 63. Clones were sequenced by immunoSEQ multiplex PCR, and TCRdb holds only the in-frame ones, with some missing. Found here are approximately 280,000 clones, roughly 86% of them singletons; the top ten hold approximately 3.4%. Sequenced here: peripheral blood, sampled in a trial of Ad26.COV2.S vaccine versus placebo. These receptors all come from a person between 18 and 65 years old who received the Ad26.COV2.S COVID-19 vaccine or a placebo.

This chain's CDR3 is CASSPWTGNTGELFF. In nucleotides, the CDR3 is TGTGCCAGCAGCCCCTGGACAGGGAACACCGGGGAGCTGTTTTTT. The chain combines TRBV9 with TRBJ2-2; 7 positions match TRBD1. J gave up 1 base and V 4 bases, and 4 bases lay outside the gene matches. The germline V gene encodes CDR1 SGDLS and CDR2 YYNGEE. This CDR3 is 15 amino acids long.

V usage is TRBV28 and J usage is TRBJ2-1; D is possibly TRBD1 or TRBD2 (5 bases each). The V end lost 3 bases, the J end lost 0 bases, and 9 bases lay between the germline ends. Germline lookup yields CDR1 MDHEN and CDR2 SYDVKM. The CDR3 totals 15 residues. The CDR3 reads CASSLRGGSYNEQFF. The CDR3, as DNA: TGTGCCAGCAGTTTGCGTGGGGGCTCCTACAATGAGCAGTTCTTC.

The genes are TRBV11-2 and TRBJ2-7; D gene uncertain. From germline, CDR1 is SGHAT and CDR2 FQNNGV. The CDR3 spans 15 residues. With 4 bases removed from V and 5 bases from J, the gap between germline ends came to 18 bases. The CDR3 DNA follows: TGTGCCAGCAGCTCGCCGGGCCGATCCTTTGACGAGCAGTACTTC. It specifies CASSSPGRSFDEQYF.

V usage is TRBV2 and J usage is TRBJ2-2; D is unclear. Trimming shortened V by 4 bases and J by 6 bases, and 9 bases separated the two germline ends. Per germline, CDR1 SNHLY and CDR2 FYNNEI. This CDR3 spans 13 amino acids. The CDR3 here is CASSGRVPGELFF. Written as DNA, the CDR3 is TGTGCCAGCAGTGGCCGCGTCCCCGGGGAGCTGTTTTTT. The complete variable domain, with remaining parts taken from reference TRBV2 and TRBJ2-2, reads EPEVTQTPSHQVTQMGQEVILRCVPISNHLYFYWYRQILGQKVEFLVSFYNNEISEKSEIFDDQFSVERPDGSNFTLKIRSTKLEDSAMYFCASSGRVPGELFFGEGSRLTVL.

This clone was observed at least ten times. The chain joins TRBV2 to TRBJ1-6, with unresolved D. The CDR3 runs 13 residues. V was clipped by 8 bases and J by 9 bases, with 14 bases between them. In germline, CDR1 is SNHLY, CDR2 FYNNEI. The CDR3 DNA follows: TGTGCCAGCGTGATGGGAGAAGGTTCACCCCTCCACTTT. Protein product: CASVMGEGSPLHF.

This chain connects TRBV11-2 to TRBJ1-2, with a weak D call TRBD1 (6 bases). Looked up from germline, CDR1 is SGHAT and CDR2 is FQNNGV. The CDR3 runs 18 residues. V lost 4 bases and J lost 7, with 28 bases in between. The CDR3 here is CASSYTGGGGSVASGYTF. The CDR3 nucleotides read TGTGCCAGCAGCTATACTGGAGGGGGGGGCTCGGTCGCTTCTGGCTACACCTTC.

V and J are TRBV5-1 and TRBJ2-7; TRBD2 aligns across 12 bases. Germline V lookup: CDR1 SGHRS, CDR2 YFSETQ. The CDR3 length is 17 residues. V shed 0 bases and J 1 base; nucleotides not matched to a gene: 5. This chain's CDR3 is CASSLASGRDWSYEQYF. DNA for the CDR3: TGCGCCAGCAGCTTGGCTAGCGGGAGGGATTGGTCCTACGAGCAGTACTTC.

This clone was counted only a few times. CDR3 loop: CASSEAGLDTQYF. The DNA for the CDR3 is TGTGCCAGCAGTGAAGCCGGGTTAGATACGCAGTATTTT. The chain couples TRBV6-1 to TRBJ2-3; D uncertain. Germline V lookup: CDR1 MNHNS, CDR2 SASEGT. V was cut by 0 bases and J by 5 bases, with 6 bases left in between. The CDR3 runs to 13 residues.

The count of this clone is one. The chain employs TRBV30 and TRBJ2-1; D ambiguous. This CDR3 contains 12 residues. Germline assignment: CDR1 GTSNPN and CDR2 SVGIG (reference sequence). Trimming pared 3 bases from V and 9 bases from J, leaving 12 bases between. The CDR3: CAWRPLTPEQFF. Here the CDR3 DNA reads TGTGCCTGGAGACCTCTAACCCCTGAGCAGTTCTTC. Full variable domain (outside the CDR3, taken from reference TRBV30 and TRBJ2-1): SQTIHQWPATLVQPVGSPLSLECTVEGTSNPNLYWYRQAAGRGLQLLFYSVGIGQISSEVPQNLSASRPQDRQFILSSKKLLLSDSGFYLCAWRPLTPEQFFGPGTRLTVL.

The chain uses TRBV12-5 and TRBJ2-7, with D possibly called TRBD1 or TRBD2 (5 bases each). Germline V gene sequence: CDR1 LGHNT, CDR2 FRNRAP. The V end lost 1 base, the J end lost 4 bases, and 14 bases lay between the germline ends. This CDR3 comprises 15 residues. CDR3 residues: CASGLASGTGYEQYF. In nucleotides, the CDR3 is TGTGCTAGTGGTTTGGCATCCGGGACGGGATACGAGCAGTACTTC.

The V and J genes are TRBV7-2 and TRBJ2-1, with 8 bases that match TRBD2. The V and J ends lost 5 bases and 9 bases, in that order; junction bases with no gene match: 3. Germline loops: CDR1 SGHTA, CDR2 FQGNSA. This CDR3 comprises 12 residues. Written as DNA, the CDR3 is TGTGCCAGCAGCATTGCGGGAGGTGAGCAGTTCTTC. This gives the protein CASSIAGGEQFF.

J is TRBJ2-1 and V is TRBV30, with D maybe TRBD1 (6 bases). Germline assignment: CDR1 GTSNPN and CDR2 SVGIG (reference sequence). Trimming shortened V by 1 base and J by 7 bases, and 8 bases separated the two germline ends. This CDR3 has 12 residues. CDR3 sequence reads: CAWSGTVNEQFF. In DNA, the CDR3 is TGTGCCTGGAGTGGGACAGTTAATGAGCAGTTCTTC.

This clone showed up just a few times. Here the CDR3 reads CASSFIRLGEQYF. CDR3 nucleotide sequence: TGTGCCAGCAGTTTTATTAGATTGGGCGAGCAGTACTTC. This chain joins TRBV12-3 or TRBV12-4 and TRBJ2-7; no clear D. There are 13 residues in the CDR3. Trimming left V 3 bases short and J 6 bases short, with 12 bases between.

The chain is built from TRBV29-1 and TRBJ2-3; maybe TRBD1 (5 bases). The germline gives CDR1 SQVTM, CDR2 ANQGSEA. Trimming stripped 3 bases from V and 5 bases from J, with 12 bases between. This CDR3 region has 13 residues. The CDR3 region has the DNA TGCAGCGTTGATACGATTCAGGGAGATACGCAGTATTTT. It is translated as CSVDTIQGDTQYF.

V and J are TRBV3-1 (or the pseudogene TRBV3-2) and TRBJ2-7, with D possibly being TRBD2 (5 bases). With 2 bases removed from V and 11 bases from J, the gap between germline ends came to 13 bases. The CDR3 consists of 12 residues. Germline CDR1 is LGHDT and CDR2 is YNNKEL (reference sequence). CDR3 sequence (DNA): TGTGCCAGCAGCCAAAGCGGTAGCGAAAAGTACTTC. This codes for CASSQSGSEKYF.

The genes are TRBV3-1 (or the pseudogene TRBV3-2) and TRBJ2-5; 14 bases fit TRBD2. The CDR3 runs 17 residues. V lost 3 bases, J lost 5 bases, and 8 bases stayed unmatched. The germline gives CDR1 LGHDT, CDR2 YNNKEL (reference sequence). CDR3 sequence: CASSQGLAGANGETQYF. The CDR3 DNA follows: TGTGCCAGCAGCCAGGGACTAGCGGGGGCGAACGGGGAGACCCAGTACTTC.

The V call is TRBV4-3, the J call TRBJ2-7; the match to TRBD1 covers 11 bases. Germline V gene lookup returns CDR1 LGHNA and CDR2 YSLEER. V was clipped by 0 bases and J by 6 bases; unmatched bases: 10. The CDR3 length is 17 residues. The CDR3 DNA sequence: TGCGCCAGCAGCCAAGAGGGCCCGGGACAGGGGGGGGTCGAGCAGTACTTC. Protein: CASSQEGPGQGGVEQYF.

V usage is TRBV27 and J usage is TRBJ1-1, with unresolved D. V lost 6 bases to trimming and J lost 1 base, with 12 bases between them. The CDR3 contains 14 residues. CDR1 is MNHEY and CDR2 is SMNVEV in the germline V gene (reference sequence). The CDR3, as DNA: TGTGCCAGCAGCCTTACCAGACAGAACACTGAAGCTTTCTTT. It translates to CASSLTRQNTEAFF.

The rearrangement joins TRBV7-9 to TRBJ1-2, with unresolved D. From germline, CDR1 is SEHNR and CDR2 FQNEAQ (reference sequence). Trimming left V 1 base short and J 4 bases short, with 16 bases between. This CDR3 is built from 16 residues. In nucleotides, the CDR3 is TGTGCCAGCAGCTTAGTCGCCCCGCGGGGTTCCTATGGCTACACCTTC. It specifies CASSLVAPRGSYGYTF.

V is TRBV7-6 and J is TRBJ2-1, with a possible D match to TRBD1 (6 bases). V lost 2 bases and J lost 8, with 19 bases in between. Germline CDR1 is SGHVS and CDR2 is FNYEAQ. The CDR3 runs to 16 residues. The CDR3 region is CASSLRAGDTGDEQFF. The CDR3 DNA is TGTGCCAGCAGCTTAAGGGCCGGGGACACCGGGGATGAGCAGTTCTTC.